The 11 T cell receptor beta chains below all came from one sample that was sequenced in a study of T cells in women clearing cervical HPV infection. Assay: immunoSEQ multiplex PCR; the TCRdb copy retains only in-frame clones and omits some. This repertoire includes under 35,000 clones. Sequencing was performed on blood buffy coat. The origin of the receptors is a woman aged 18 to 75 with a cervical HPV16 infection that either progressed to CIN3+ or cleared (not recorded which).

On this clone: The DNA ends 3 residues before the CDR3 does, and the rest of the CDR3 is filled in from the germline J gene. The chain has TRBV20-1 and TRBJ2-7; TRBD2 agrees at 8 bases. Germline CDR1 reads DFQATT; CDR2 reads SNEGSKA (reference sequence). The V segment lost 2 bases and the J segment 4 bases; nucleotides outside the gene matches: 10. This CDR3 is built from 15 residues. The CDR3 spells CSARPNSGASYEQYF. The sequenced CDR3 bases are TGCAGTGCTAGACCCAATAGCGGGGCTTCGTACGAG.

As to this clone: Sequencing ends 3 residues short of the CDR3 end; the germline J gene provides the rest. The V call is TRBV11-1, the J call TRBJ2-5, with D maybe TRBD1 (7 bases). This CDR3 spans 15 amino acids. Germline V lookup: CDR1 SGHAT, CDR2 FQDESV (reference sequence). V was trimmed by 6 bases and J by 0 bases, leaving 14 bases between them. Here the CDR3 reads CASRSRGRYQETQYF. The sequenced CDR3 bases are TGTGCCAGCAGATCCAGGGGGAGGTACCAAGAGACC.

In the case of this clone: The read halts 3 residues ahead of the CDR3 end, with the missing end drawn from the germline J gene. V usage is TRBV20-1 and J usage is TRBJ2-1; 10 bases map to TRBD2. After removal of 0 bases from V and 6 bases from J, the junction contained 8 bases not matched to a gene. Per the germline V gene, CDR1 is DFQATT and CDR2 is SNEGSKA (reference sequence). The CDR3 has 16 residues. CDR3 in amino acids: CSARDERAGGPNEQFF. The DNA read from the CDR3 is TGCAGTGCTAGAGATGAACGAGCGGGAGGGCCCAATGAG.

In the case of this clone: Read data end 3 residues before the CDR3 end; the end is taken from the germline J gene. The chain has TRBV19 and TRBJ1-5; TRBD1 matches at 8 bases. This CDR3 region has 16 residues. CDR1 is LNHDA and CDR2 is SQIVND in the germline V gene (reference sequence). Trimming at V came to 3 bases and at J to 5 bases, leaving 9 bases not matched to a gene. The covered CDR3 bases are TGTGCCAGTAGTATCTTTGGACAGGGTGTCTATCAGCCC. As protein: CASSIFGQGVYQP. The whole CDR3 is CASSIFGQGVYQPQHF.

In the case of this clone: The CDR3 end falls 3 residues outside the read, so it is completed with the germline J gene. This sequence joins TRBV20-1 and TRBJ2-7; maybe TRBD2 (6 bases). V lost 3 bases to trimming and J lost 2 bases, with 8 bases between them. The CDR3 extends over 12 amino acids. Germline CDR1 DFQATT, CDR2 SNEGSKA (reference sequence). The covered CDR3 bases are TGCAGTGCTAGGGGGGGACCCTACGAG. Translated, it gives CSARGGPYE. The whole CDR3 is CSARGGPYEQYF.

As concerns this clone: Sequencing ends 3 residues short of the CDR3 end; the germline J gene provides the rest. The V and J genes are TRBV7-6 and TRBJ2-1; 7 bases agree with TRBD2. Germline CDR1 and CDR2: SGHVS and FNYEAQ. CDR3 length: 15 residues. The ends lost 4 bases at V and 2 bases at J; junction bases unmatched: 5. The CDR3 sequence: CASSSLAGAYNEQFF. Partial CDR3 DNA: TGTGCCAGCAGCTCCCTTGCGGGGGCCTACAATGAG.

A remark on this clone: The CDR3 end lies 3 residues beyond the end of the read and is filled in from the germline J gene. Other DNA variants within this sample encode the same CDR3. This chain uses TRBV20-1 with TRBJ2-5; 10 positions match TRBD1. Germline assignment: CDR1 DFQATT and CDR2 SNEGSKA (reference sequence). The CDR3 covers 13 residues. J lost 5 bases, V lost 5 bases, and 5 bases had no gene match. CDR3 residues: CSAGTGALETQYF. The covered CDR3 bases are TGCAGTGCTGGGACAGGGGCTTTGGAGACC.

Comment on this clone: The read comes to an end 3 residues before the CDR3 does, leaving the germline J gene to fill in the end. V gene TRBV7-2 combines with J gene TRBJ1-2; the D is unclear. Trimming shortened V by 5 bases and J by 1 base, and 14 bases separated the two germline ends. Per the germline V gene, CDR1 is SGHTA and CDR2 is FQGNSA. The length of the CDR3 is 15 residues. CDR3 region: CASSPISGVNYGYTF. The sequenced part of the CDR3 DNA is TGTGCCAGCAGCCCTATTTCAGGAGTTAACTATGGC.

A note on this clone: With the read ending 3 residues before the CDR3 end, the germline J gene is used to fill in that end. The chain uses TRBV6-2 or TRBV6-3 and TRBJ1-1; 9 bases are a match to TRBD1. The CDR3 sequence is 16 residues long. CDR1 and CDR2 (germline): MNHEY, SVGEGT. V lost 6 bases to trimming and J lost 1 base; unmatched junction nucleotides: 9. CDR3 DNA (partial): TGTGCCAGCAGAATACCGGGACAGGGAGGGAACACTGAA. Encoded protein: CASRIPGQGGNTE. From start to end, the CDR3 is CASRIPGQGGNTEAFF.

About this clone itself: The read falls 3 residues short of the CDR3 end, and the missing part is taken from the germline J gene. V gene TRBV20-1 combines with J gene TRBJ2-2; 8 bases are a match to TRBD2. CDR1 DFQATT and CDR2 SNEGSKA come from the germline V gene (reference sequence). The CDR3 is made up of 17 amino acids. Losses at the gene ends were 6 bases for V and 0 bases for J; bases not matched to a gene: 12. The CDR3 loop reads CSAGGGSGLANTGELFF. CDR3 DNA (partial): TGCAGTGCCGGGGGGGGTAGCGGGTTGGCGAACACCGGGGAG.

A word on this clone: The DNA ends 3 residues before the CDR3 does, and the rest of the CDR3 is filled in from the germline J gene. This chain joins TRBV7-2 and TRBJ2-2; D is uncertain. The CDR3 runs to 14 residues. Germline V CDR1 and CDR2: SGHTA, FQGNSA. The sequenced CDR3 bases are TGTGCCAGCAGCTTTGCGGTCCCAAATTCACCG. Residues: CASSFAVPNSP. Given in full, the CDR3 is CASSFAVPNSPLFF.